This TCR beta chain originates from a study of blood T cell repertoires in COVID-19. Looking at the study overall: T cells, B-cell-depleted T cells, or PBMCs supplied cDNA or gDNA.

This CDR3 has 16 amino acids. Germline V lookup: CDR1 SGHTA, CDR2 FQGNSA. J gave up 0 bases and V 1 base, and 5 bases lay outside the gene matches. Methods used by the authors: Reference gene primers were amplified, and this amplification served to estimate nucleated cell counts. Clones were read by immunoSEQ multiplex PCR, and TCRdb kept only the in-frame ones, dropping some. That table is the source of V, J and clone size, and D and trimming were worked out from the DNA. The table lists some 300,000 clones, about nine tenths of them singletons, with 1.8% in the top ten. The sequenced sample consisted of peripheral blood. This clonotype was obtained from a woman aged 30 to 39 with COVID-19, enrolled during active disease. The J gene is TRBJ1-1, the V gene TRBV7-2; 7 bases fit TRBD1. The CDR3 protein is CASSLGAGGLNTEAFF. CDR3 DNA sequence: TGTGCCAGCAGCTTAGGGGCAGGGGGTTTGAACACTGAAGCTTTCTTT.